This record concerns one T cell receptor (beta chain) sequence. The antigen is undetermined. TCRdb processed the 5' RACE reads again and assigns one entry to each CDR3 protein, with no DNA. The sample has around 380,000 distinct CDR3 sequences. In germline, CDR1 is LGHNA, CDR2 YSLEER. The CDR3 loop spans 15 amino acids. This sample stems from a study of monozygotic twins with inflammatory bowel disease. Researchers collected around 2.4 ml of blood per donor. Study-wide results and caveats: Cells of different T cell subtypes could not be told apart.

Specimen: blood. The clonotype comes from a human donor with ulcerative colitis or Crohn's disease, or a healthy co-twin of an affected twin (not recorded which). The rearrangement uses TRBV4-3 and TRBJ2-1; TCRdb's assignment of TRBD2 cannot be checked, as there is no DNA. The CDR3 spells CASSQIVSPRNEQFF.